What follows are 3 T cell receptor beta chains derived from one specimen sequenced in a study of regulatory T cells in long-lasting Graves disease. Construction of TCR beta libraries relied on iRepertoire HTBI primers and on Arm-PCR targeting CDR3 regions. One entry per CDR3 protein results from TCRdb running MiXCR on the multiplex PCR reads. The sample shows a few hundred thousand distinct CDR3 sequences, around 17% of them seen only once. Time point described: newly diagnosed GD, antithyroid drugs for less than 3 months. The TCR library used RNA extracted from PBMCs. The same data also went into a second study, on T cells in Graves' hyperthyroidism and ophthalmopathy.

This material consisted of peripheral blood mononuclear cells (PBMCs), taken at new diagnosis, from a patient treated with antithyroid drugs. These receptors were collected from a woman aged 18-35 years with Graves disease.

The genes are TRBV11-2 and TRBJ2-3; D could derive from TRBD1 or TRBD2 (5 bases each). The CDR3 runs 18 residues. Germline loops: CDR1 SGHAT, CDR2 FQNNGV. V was cut by 4 bases and J by 0 bases, with 20 bases left in between. The CDR3 here is CASSYPTWGQRSTDTQYF. The CDR3 nucleotides read TGTGCCAGCAGCTACCCAACCTGGGGCCAGCGGAGCACAGATACGCAGTATTTT.

This clonotype was found many times. The chain carries TRBV28 and TRBJ2-1; tentative D call: TRBD1 (5 bases). CDR1 is MDHEN and CDR2 is SYDVKM in the germline V gene. The CDR3 runs to 15 residues. Trimming removed 5 bases from V and 3 bases from J, with 14 bases in between. The CDR3 coding sequence is TGTGCCAGCAGTGCCCTAGACAGTAACTACAATGAGCAGTTCTTC. This gives the protein CASSALDSNYNEQFF.

This clonotype was detected many times. V and J are TRBV2 and TRBJ2-7, with 9 bases lining up with TRBD2. This CDR3 contains 15 residues. J was trimmed by 8 bases and V by 6 bases; bases with no gene match: 14. Per the germline V gene, CDR1 is SNHLY and CDR2 is FYNNEI. CDR3 coding DNA: TGTGCCAGCAGAACCGGGACTAGCCACGCGAGCCAGCAGTACTTC. It codes for CASRTGTSHASQQYF.